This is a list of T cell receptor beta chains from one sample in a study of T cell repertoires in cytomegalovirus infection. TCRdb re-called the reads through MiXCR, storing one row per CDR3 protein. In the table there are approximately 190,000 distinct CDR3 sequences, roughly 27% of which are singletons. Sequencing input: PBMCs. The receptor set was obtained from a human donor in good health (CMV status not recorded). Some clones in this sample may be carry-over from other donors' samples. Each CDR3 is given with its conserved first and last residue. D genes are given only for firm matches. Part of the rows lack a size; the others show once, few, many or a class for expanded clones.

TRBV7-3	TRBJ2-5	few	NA	TGTGCCAGCAGCTTTGGGGACCAAGAGACCCAGTACTTC	CASSFGDQETQYF
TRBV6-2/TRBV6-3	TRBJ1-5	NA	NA	TGTGCCAGCAGTTATGACAGCTCGATCAATCAGCCCCAGCATTTT	CASSYDSSINQPQHF
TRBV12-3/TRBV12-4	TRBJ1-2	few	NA	TGTGCCAGCAGGTTTAACTATGGCTACACCTTC	CASRFNYGYTF
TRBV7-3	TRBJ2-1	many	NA	TGTGCCAGCAGCTTCGGGCAGGAAAGCTCCTACAATGAGCAGTTCTTC	CASSFGQESSYNEQFF
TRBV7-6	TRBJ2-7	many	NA	TGTGCCAGCAGCATACCGGATGGGAGTGAGCAGTACTTC	CASSIPDGSEQYF
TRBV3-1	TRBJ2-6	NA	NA	TGTGCCAGCAGGACCTACATGTCGGGGGATCCTGGGGCCAACGTCCTGACTTTC	CASRTYMSGDPGANVLTF
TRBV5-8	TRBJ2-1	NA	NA	TGTGCCAGCAGCCACTATGGGCCCCGGCCGGGAGAGCAGTTCTTC	CASSHYGPRPGEQFF
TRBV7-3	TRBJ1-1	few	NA	TGTGCCAGCAGCCAATTGAACACTGAAGCTTTCTTT	CASSQLNTEAFF
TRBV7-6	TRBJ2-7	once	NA	TGTGCCAGCAGCTTAGCGAACGGCTACGAGCAGTACTTC	CASSLANGYEQYF
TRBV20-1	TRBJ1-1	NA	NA	TGCAGTGCTAGTACCTCGGGAGATACTGAAGCTTTCTTT	CSASTSGDTEAFF
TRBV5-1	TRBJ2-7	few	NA	TGCGCCAGCAGCTTGATGCAGGGGGGCTCATCCTACGAGCAGTACTTC	CASSLMQGGSSYEQYF
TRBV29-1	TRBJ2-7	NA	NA	TGCAGCGTTGCAGGGTTTGGTGGATCCTACGAGCAGTACTTC	CSVAGFGGSYEQYF
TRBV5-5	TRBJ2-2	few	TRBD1	TGTGCCAGCAGCTTCCACACAGGGGACACCGGGGAGCTGTTTTTT	CASSFHTGDTGELFF
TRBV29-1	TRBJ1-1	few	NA	TGCAGCGTTGAAGAGGCAGCCACTGAAGCTTTCTTT	CSVEEAATEAFF
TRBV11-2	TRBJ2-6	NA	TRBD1	TGTGCCAGCAGCCGCGACAGGGCTGGGGCCAACGTCCTGACTTTC	CASSRDRAGANVLTF
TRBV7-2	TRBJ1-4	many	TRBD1	TGTGCCAGCAGGGCAGGGGGCCAGGCTAATGAAAAACTGTTTTTT	CASRAGGQANEKLFF
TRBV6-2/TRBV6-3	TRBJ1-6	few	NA	TGTGCCAGCAGTCTAACAGGGACTTCACCCCTCCACTTT	CASSLTGTSPLHF
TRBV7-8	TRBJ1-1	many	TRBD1	TGTGCCAGCAGCTTAAGGACAGGGAGCACTGAAGCTTTCTTT	CASSLRTGSTEAFF
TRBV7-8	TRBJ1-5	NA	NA	TGTGCCAGCAGCTTACGGTCCGACCTTAATCAGCCCCAGCATTTT	CASSLRSDLNQPQHF
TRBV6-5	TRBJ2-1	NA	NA	TGTGCCAGCAGTTACTCGCCCGCTTCTACATACAATGAGCAGTTCTTC	CASSYSPASTYNEQFF
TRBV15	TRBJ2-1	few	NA	TGTGCCACCAGCAGAGATCCGGGGGACAAACTGATATTCTTC	CATSRDPGDKLIFF
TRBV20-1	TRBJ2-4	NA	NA	TGCAGTGCTAGTAAGCGGGTCAAAAACATTCAGTACTTC	CSASKRVKNIQYF
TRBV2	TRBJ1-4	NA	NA	TGTGCCAGCAGTTCGCGGACCCAGGAAAAACTGTTTTTT	CASSSRTQEKLFF
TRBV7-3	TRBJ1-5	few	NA	TGTGCCAGCAGCTTAATAGGAGGGCCCCAGCATTTT	CASSLIGGPQHF
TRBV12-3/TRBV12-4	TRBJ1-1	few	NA	TGTGCCAGCGAACGAGGGTTGGACACTGAAGCTTTCTTT	CASERGLDTEAFF
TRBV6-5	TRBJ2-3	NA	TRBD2	TGTGCCAGCAGTTTGACTAGCGGGGCTCTAGGGACGCAGTATTTT	CASSLTSGALGTQYF
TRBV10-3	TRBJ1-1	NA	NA	TGTGCCACCACGTCTAGTAGGGAGGGGGACACTGAAGCTTTCTTT	CATTSSREGDTEAFF
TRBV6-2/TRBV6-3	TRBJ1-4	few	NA	TGTGCCAGCAGTTACGAGGGTAATGAAAAACTGTTTTTT	CASSYEGNEKLFF
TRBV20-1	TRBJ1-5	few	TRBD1	TGCAGTGCGACTAGACAGGGCGGCAATCAGCCCCAGCATTTT	CSATRQGGNQPQHF
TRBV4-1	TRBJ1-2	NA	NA	TGCGCCAGCAGCCCACAGTCCCAGGCAAGATTCTATGGCTACACCTTC	CASSPQSQARFYGYTF
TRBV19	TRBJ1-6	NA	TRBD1	TGTGCCAGTAGTATTAAAATGACAGGGGCGTATAATTCACCCCTCCACTTT	CASSIKMTGAYNSPLHF
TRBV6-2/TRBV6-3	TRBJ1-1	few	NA	TGTGCCAGCAGTACCTTCCCCTCTGAAGCTTTCTTT	CASSTFPSEAFF
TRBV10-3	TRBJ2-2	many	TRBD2	TGTGCCATCGGGGAGGGGCAGTTAAACACCGGGGAGCTGTTTTTT	CAIGEGQLNTGELFF
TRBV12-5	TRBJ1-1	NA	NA	TGTGCTAGTGGTCCCTGTTTAGGTGAAGCTTTCTTT	CASGPCLGEAFF
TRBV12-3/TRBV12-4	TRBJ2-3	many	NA	TGTGCCAGCACCCCCCAAGTAGATACGCAGTATTTT	CASTPQVDTQYF
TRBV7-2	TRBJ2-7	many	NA	TGTGCCAGCAGCTTCGGGACCCCCGAGCAGTACTTC	CASSFGTPEQYF
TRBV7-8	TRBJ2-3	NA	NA	TGTGCCAGCAGCCCCCTCGGTAGAGGGGGAGATACGCAGTATTTT	CASSPLGRGGDTQYF
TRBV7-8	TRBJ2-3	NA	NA	TGTGCCAGCAGCTTAGTACTCAGCGGACTGTTAACAGATACGCAGTATTTT	CASSLVLSGLLTDTQYF
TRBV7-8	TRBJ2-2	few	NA	TGTGCCCTCCTGAAAAGCGGTCCTTCCACCGGGGAGCTGTTTTTT	CALLKSGPSTGELFF
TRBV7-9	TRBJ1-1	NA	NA	TGTGCCAGCAGCTTAGTAAGGGAAGGAAACACTGAAGCTTTCTTT	CASSLVREGNTEAFF
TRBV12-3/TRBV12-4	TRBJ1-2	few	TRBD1	TGTGCCAGCAGTTCCCTGACAGGGAATGGCTACACCTTC	CASSSLTGNGYTF
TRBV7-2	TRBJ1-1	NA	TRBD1	TGTGCCAGCAGCTCTCGGGGGACAGGGGGCGTAGAAGCTTTCTTT	CASSSRGTGGVEAFF
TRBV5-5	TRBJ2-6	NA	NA	TGTGCCAGCAGCTTAGATTGGCAGGGGATTCGTGGGGCCAACGTCCTGACTTTC	CASSLDWQGIRGANVLTF
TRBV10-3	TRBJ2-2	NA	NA	TGTGCCATCAGTGAGACAGACTACACCGGGGAGCTGTTTTTT	CAISETDYTGELFF
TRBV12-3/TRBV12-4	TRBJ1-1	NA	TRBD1	TGTGCCAGCAGCTATAAACAGGGGGCGGGCACTGAAGCTTTCTTT	CASSYKQGAGTEAFF
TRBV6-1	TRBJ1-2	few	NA	TGTGCCAGCACTTCGGACCGCCGTGAGGGTATTTATGGCTACACCTTC	CASTSDRREGIYGYTF
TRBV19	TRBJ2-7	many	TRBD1	TGTGCCAGTAGTCTCCGGGACAGGGGGTCAGCCTACGAGCAGTACTTC	CASSLRDRGSAYEQYF
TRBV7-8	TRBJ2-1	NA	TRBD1	TGTGCCAGCAGCTTAGGGGGACAGCCATACAATGAGCAGTTCTTC	CASSLGGQPYNEQFF
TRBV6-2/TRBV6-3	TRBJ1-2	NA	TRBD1	TGTGCCAGCAGTTACCCCACGTCCCGGGACAGTTACCTTAACTATGGCTACACCTTC	CASSYPTSRDSYLNYGYTF
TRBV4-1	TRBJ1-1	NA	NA	TGCGCCAGCAGCCAAGGGACAGACAATCTGAACACTGAAGCTTTCTTT	CASSQGTDNLNTEAFF
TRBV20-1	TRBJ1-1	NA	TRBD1	TGCAGTGCCCCATCAAGGACAGGGATTAGAGGCACTGAAGCTTTCTTT	CSAPSRTGIRGTEAFF
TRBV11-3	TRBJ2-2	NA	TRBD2	TGTGCCAGCAGCTCTCGGGCTAGCGGGGGCTCGAACACCGGGGAGCTGTTTTTT	CASSSRASGGSNTGELFF
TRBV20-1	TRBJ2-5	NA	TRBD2	TGCAGTGCCCGGACTAGCGCGCCACGAGAGACCCAGTACTTC	CSARTSAPRETQYF
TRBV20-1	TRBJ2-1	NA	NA	TGCAGTGCCCTTCATACCGGGTTCTCCTACAATGAGCAGTTCTTC	CSALHTGFSYNEQFF
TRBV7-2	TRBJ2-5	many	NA	TGTGCCAGCAGCTCTGCCAGGGAGGAGACCCAGTACTTC	CASSSAREETQYF
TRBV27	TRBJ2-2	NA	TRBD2	TGTGCCAGCAGTTGGGGTGGAGGGCAGCGGGGGGGCACCGGGGAGCTGTTTTTT	CASSWGGGQRGGTGELFF
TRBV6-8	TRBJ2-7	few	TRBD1	TGTGCCAGCATCGGCGCCGGGACAGGGTCGAACGAGCAGTACTTC	CASIGAGTGSNEQYF
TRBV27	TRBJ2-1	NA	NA	TGTGCCAGCAGTGCCGAATCTTGGACAGACAATGAGCAGTTCTTC	CASSAESWTDNEQFF